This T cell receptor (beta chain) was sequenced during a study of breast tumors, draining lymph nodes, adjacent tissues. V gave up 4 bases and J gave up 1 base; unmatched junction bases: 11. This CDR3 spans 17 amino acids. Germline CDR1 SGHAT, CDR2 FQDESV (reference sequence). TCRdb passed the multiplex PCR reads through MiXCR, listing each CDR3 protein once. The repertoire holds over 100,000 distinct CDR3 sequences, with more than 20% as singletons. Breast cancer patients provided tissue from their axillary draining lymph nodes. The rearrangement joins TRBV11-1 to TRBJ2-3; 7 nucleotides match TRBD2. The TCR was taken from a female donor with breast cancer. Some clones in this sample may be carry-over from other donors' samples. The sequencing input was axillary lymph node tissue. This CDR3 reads CASSSPTSKGRTDTQYF. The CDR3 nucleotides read TGTGCCAGCAGCTCCCCGACTAGCAAAGGCCGCACAGATACGCAGTATTTT.